A single sample is the source of the 30 T cell receptor beta chains below, sequenced in a study of T-cell reconstitution after alpha-beta-depleted transplantation in children. Unique molecular identifiers featured in how the TCRbeta library was prepared. MiXCR, applied by TCRdb to the PCR reads, yields one record per CDR3 protein. This sample has hundreds of thousands of distinct CDR3 sequences, with 20% to 30% found just once. The sequencing here drew on PBMCs, mostly from graft donor cells, taken 360 days after TCRalphabeta/CD19-depleted stem cell transplant. The receptors originated from a female patient between 2 and 10 years old who had a stem cell transplant for congenital amegakaryocytic thrombocytopenia, so the T cells may come from the graft donor.

The chain couples TRBV5-1 to TRBJ2-3; D unclear. The CDR3 totals 13 residues. The V and J ends lost 0 bases and 6 bases respectively, with 8 bases between them. Germline CDR1 and CDR2: SGHRS and YFSETQ. The CDR3 spells CASSLGPSDTQYF. For the CDR3, the DNA is TGCGCCAGCAGCTTGGGACCTTCGGATACGCAGTATTTT.

The rearrangement joins TRBV7-2 to TRBJ2-3, with D maybe TRBD1 (6 bases). V shed 5 bases and J shed 6 bases, with 15 bases lying between them. The CDR3 is 14 amino acids. Per the germline V gene, CDR1 is SGHTA and CDR2 is FQGNSA. The chain's CDR3 is CASSPRDTSDTQYF. In DNA form, the CDR3 reads TGTGCCAGCAGCCCCCGGGACACCTCGGATACGCAGTATTTT.

This clonotype was seen at least ten times. The chain carries TRBV20-1 and TRBJ2-3; D gene unclear. Germline V gene lookup returns CDR1 DFQATT and CDR2 SNEGSKA (reference sequence). V gave up 4 bases and J gave up 0 bases, with 2 bases separating them. This CDR3 region has 11 residues. The CDR3 DNA reads as TGCAGTGCTAAAAGCACAGATACGCAGTATTTT. Protein product: CSAKSTDTQYF.

The V call is TRBV5-1, the J call TRBJ1-4; maybe TRBD1 (6 bases). The length of the CDR3 is 13 residues. Germline V CDR1 and CDR2: SGHRS, YFSETQ. Deletions cut 5 bases from V and 7 bases from J, with 12 bases between. DNA for the CDR3: TGCGCCAGCAGGACAGGAGCTCGTGAAAAACTGTTTTTT. Translation gives CASRTGAREKLFF.

This clonotype was observed a handful of times. The rearrangement uses TRBV10-3 and TRBJ1-2; D remains ambiguous. The CDR3 length is 15 residues. V lost 3 bases and J lost 5, with 16 bases in between. Germline CDR1 and CDR2: ENHRY and SYGVKD. This CDR3 reads CAISDHTADPYGYTF. The CDR3 nucleotides are TGTGCCATCAGTGACCACACCGCGGACCCGTATGGCTACACCTTC.

The rearrangement links TRBV28 to TRBJ2-5, with 10 bases identical to TRBD2. Germline V CDR1 and CDR2: MDHEN, SYDVKM. This CDR3 region has 15 residues. V shed 2 bases, J shed 5 bases, and the junction held 5 bases outside the gene matches. The CDR3 DNA is TGTGCCAGCAGTTTAATTAGCGGGAGGTCGGAGACCCAGTACTTC. It codes for CASSLISGRSETQYF.

This clonotype has more than one count but fewer than ten. The V call is TRBV10-1, the J call TRBJ2-3; D is possibly TRBD1 (6 bases). Trimming shortened V by 0 bases and J by 6 bases, and 7 bases separated the two germline ends. There are 13 residues in the CDR3. In germline, CDR1 is WNHNN, CDR2 SYGVQD (reference sequence). The CDR3 spells CASSESRGDTQYF. For the CDR3, the DNA is TGCGCCAGCAGTGAGTCGAGGGGGGATACGCAGTATTTT.

The chain employs TRBV5-1 and TRBJ2-1, with 10 bases matching TRBD1. The CDR3 totals 18 residues. Per germline, CDR1 SGHRS and CDR2 YFSETQ. The V segment lost 4 bases and the J segment 1 base; nucleotides outside the gene matches: 11. CDR3: CASSTGTGDLRSYNEQFF. The CDR3 region has the DNA TGCGCCAGCAGCACGGGGACAGGGGATCTGAGGTCCTACAATGAGCAGTTCTTC.

This clonotype came up a few times. The V gene is TRBV3-1, the J gene TRBJ1-2; TRBD1 might be the D (6 bases). The CDR3 runs 16 residues. V was pared by 6 bases and J by 4 bases, with 21 bases between. The germline V gene has CDR1 LGHDT and CDR2 YNNKEL (reference sequence). The DNA of the CDR3 is TGTGCCAGCAGTCCTGTGGGGGGCAGGGCAAGCTATGGCTACACCTTC. The encoded protein is CASSPVGGRASYGYTF.

This clonotype came up a few times. The rearrangement joins TRBV12-3 or TRBV12-4 to TRBJ2-7; 10 bases line up with TRBD1. V was pared by 6 bases and J by 5 bases, with 10 bases of the junction left unmatched. This CDR3 is built from 15 residues. The CDR3 coding sequence is TGTGCCAGCAGCCCCCCGGGACAGGGGAGTGACGAGCAGTACTTC. Translation: CASSPPGQGSDEQYF.

This clonotype was recorded once. The rearrangement uses TRBV2 and TRBJ2-1; the D is unclear. V gave up 0 bases and J gave up 16 bases, with 16 bases separating them. The CDR3 covers 13 residues. The germline V gene has CDR1 SNHLY and CDR2 FYNNEI. CDR3 sequence (DNA): TGTGCCAGCAGTGAAGCGCCTTGGCAGGCTGTTTTCTTC. Translation: CASSEAPWQAVFF. Drawing the rest from reference TRBV2 and TRBJ2-1, the complete variable domain is EPEVTQTPSHQVTQMGQEVILRCVPISNHLYFYWYRQILGQKVEFLVSFYNNEISEKSEIFDDQFSVERPDGSNFTLKIRSTKLEDSAMYFCASSEAPWQAVFFGPGTRLTVL.

This clonotype occurred many times. This chain joins TRBV11-2 and TRBJ2-7; D gene unclear. This CDR3 comprises 16 residues. The germline V and J ends were trimmed by 0 bases and 0 bases, with 12 bases remaining between them. Germline V lookup: CDR1 SGHAT, CDR2 FQNNGV. The CDR3 sequence is CASSLERASYSYEQYF. The CDR3 DNA sequence: TGTGCCAGCAGCTTAGAAAGGGCTTCATACTCCTACGAGCAGTACTTC.

This clonotype was seen a few times. V gene TRBV5-1 combines with J gene TRBJ1-2; 7 bases are shared with TRBD1. Germline-derived CDR1 and CDR2 are SGHRS and YFSETQ. This CDR3 region has 14 residues. With V trimmed by 4 bases and J by 4 bases, 7 bases remained unmatched. The CDR3 loop is CASSKGQETYGYTF. The CDR3 DNA follows: TGCGCCAGCAGCAAAGGACAGGAGACCTATGGCTACACCTTC.

The J gene is TRBJ2-5, the V gene TRBV20-1; TRBD2 is a possible D gene (7 bases). The germline gives CDR1 DFQATT, CDR2 SNEGSKA (reference sequence). This CDR3 spans 14 amino acids. V was pared by 3 bases and J by 3 bases, with 14 bases between. CDR3 sequence reads: CSASRGGGKETQYF. CDR3 DNA sequence: TGCAGTGCTAGTAGAGGGGGGGGAAAAGAGACCCAGTACTTC.

V gene TRBV9 combines with J gene TRBJ2-5; no clear D. This CDR3 region has 15 residues. Germline loops: CDR1 SGDLS, CDR2 YYNGEE. Trimming removed 4 bases from V and 3 bases from J, with 16 bases in between. The CDR3 bases are TGTGCCAGCAGCCTCCACCCGATAGTAGAAGAGACCCAGTACTTC. Protein product: CASSLHPIVEETQYF.

This clonotype came up many times. The chain employs TRBV15 and TRBJ2-7; TRBD2 might be the D (5 bases). This CDR3 has 13 amino acids. With 4 bases removed from V and 3 bases from J, the gap between germline ends came to 10 bases. Per germline, CDR1 LNHNV and CDR2 YYDKDF (reference sequence). CDR3 in DNA: TGTGCCACCAGCAAGAGCGGCTTCTACGAGCAGTACTTC. It is translated as CATSKSGFYEQYF.

The chain links TRBV11-2 to TRBJ2-7, with D tentatively TRBD2 (6 bases). Germline CDR1 is SGHAT and CDR2 is FQNNGV. Trimming cost V 0 bases and J 6 bases, with 18 bases left between them. CDR3 length: 16 residues. The CDR3 DNA is TGTGCCAGCAGCTTAGACGGGGGTAGGCCAGTCTTCGAGCAGTACTTC. Its translation: CASSLDGGRPVFEQYF.

This clonotype came up a few times. The chain combines TRBV5-1 with TRBJ2-6; 9 nucleotides agree with TRBD1. CDR1 and CDR2 (germline): SGHRS, YFSETQ. The J segment lost 4 bases and the V segment lost 0 bases, leaving 5 bases of the junction unmatched. The CDR3 is made up of 17 amino acids. CDR3 residues: CASSLEQGASGANVLTF. DNA for the CDR3: TGCGCCAGCAGCTTGGAACAGGGGGCCTCCGGGGCCAACGTCCTGACTTTC.

The chain employs TRBV6-5 and TRBJ1-1; tentatively, D is TRBD1 (6 bases). The CDR3 sequence is 14 residues long. Trimming left V 2 bases short and J 7 bases short, with 14 bases between. The germline V gene has CDR1 MNHEY and CDR2 SVGAGI. Here the CDR3 DNA reads TGTGCCAGCAGTTACACAGGGTCCGGGAATGAAGCTTTCTTT. This codes for CASSYTGSGNEAFF.

This clonotype was recorded at least ten times. The chain recombines TRBV4-2 with TRBJ2-1; 11 bases match TRBD2. V shed 8 bases and J 4 bases; nucleotides not matched to a gene: 7. The germline gives CDR1 LGHNA, CDR2 YNFKEQ. The CDR3 consists of 15 residues. CDR3 protein: CASGHSGGEYNEQFF. The CDR3, as DNA: TGTGCCAGCGGACATAGCGGGGGGGAATACAATGAGCAGTTCTTC.

The V and J genes are TRBV28 and TRBJ1-6; D gene unclear. Germline CDR1 MDHEN, CDR2 SYDVKM. The V end was cut by 4 bases, the J end by 7 bases, with 5 bases between. CDR3 size: 12 residues. This chain's CDR3 is CASSSGNSPLHF. The DNA for the CDR3 is TGTGCCAGCAGTTCTGGAAATTCACCCCTCCACTTT.

The gene calls are TRBV3-1 and TRBJ2-7, with 14 bases identical to TRBD2. Germline CDR1 LGHDT, CDR2 YNNKEL (reference sequence). Trimming cost V 3 bases and J 6 bases; bases outside gene matches: 4. This CDR3 is 15 amino acids long. The CDR3 sequence is CASSQTSGRAREQYF. The CDR3 DNA sequence: TGTGCCAGCAGCCAGACTAGCGGGAGGGCACGCGAGCAGTACTTC.

This clonotype occurred a few times. The rearrangement uses TRBV23-1 and TRBJ2-2; no firm D call. TRBV23-1 is an ORF, with its function uncertain. V gave up 4 bases and J gave up 6 bases, with 21 bases separating them. The length of the CDR3 is 17 residues. CDR3 bases: TGCGCCAGCAGTCGAAGCACGACCGAGGAGACCCCCGGGGAGCTGTTTTTT. This codes for CASSRSTTEETPGELFF.

This clonotype showed up many times. This chain joins TRBV5-1 and TRBJ1-2; no firm D call. The CDR3 has 14 residues. Germline V gene sequence: CDR1 SGHRS, CDR2 YFSETQ. Between the trimmed V and J ends, which lost 2 bases and 5 bases, there was a span of 13 bases. The CDR3 spells CASSFLKGEYGYTF. The DNA of the CDR3 is TGCGCCAGCAGCTTCCTTAAGGGCGAGTATGGCTACACCTTC.

This sequence joins TRBV20-1 and TRBJ2-3; D not certain. Looked up from germline, CDR1 is DFQATT and CDR2 is SNEGSKA (reference sequence). This CDR3 has 11 amino acids. V was cut by 3 bases and J by 3 bases, with 4 bases left in between. In DNA form, the CDR3 reads TGCAGTGCTAGCCTGACAGATACGCAGTATTTT. Translation: CSASLTDTQYF.

This chain uses TRBV28 with TRBJ1-2, with TRBD1 matching 8 bases. CDR1 is MDHEN, CDR2 SYDVKM, per germline. CDR3 length: 15 amino acids. V gave up 5 bases and J gave up 8 bases; unmatched junction bases: 13. In DNA form, the CDR3 reads TGTGCCAGCAGTCCTAGAGGGACAGGCCTTAAGGGCTACACCTTC. Translating it yields CASSPRGTGLKGYTF.

The chain combines TRBV20-1 with TRBJ2-5; 7 positions match TRBD2. V gave up 2 bases and J gave up 3 bases; unmatched junction bases: 9. Germline V gene lookup returns CDR1 DFQATT and CDR2 SNEGSKA (reference sequence). This CDR3 spans 15 amino acids. The CDR3 loop reads CSARHPSGTEETQYF. The DNA of the CDR3 is TGCAGTGCTAGACACCCTAGCGGAACAGAAGAGACCCAGTACTTC.

This clonotype has only a few counts. V and J are TRBV5-5 and TRBJ2-7; TRBD2 is a possible D gene (6 bases). V shed 0 bases and J shed 0 bases, with 13 bases lying between them. The CDR3 spans 16 residues. The germline V gene encodes CDR1 SGHKS and CDR2 YYEKEE (reference sequence). The chain's CDR3 is CASSLVAGLVSYEQYF. The CDR3, as DNA: TGTGCCAGCAGCTTGGTGGCGGGGCTGGTCTCCTACGAGCAGTACTTC.

This chain joins TRBV28 and TRBJ2-3; weak D call: TRBD2 (5 bases). CDR1 MDHEN and CDR2 SYDVKM come from the germline V gene. CDR3 length: 11 residues. Here the CDR3 reads CATEGGDTQYF. The CDR3 DNA sequence: TGTGCTACAGAGGGTGGAGATACGCAGTATTTT.

This clonotype was seen more than once but under ten times. The chain uses TRBV6-2 or TRBV6-3 and TRBJ2-7, with a tentative D call TRBD2 (6 bases). From germline, CDR1 is MNHEY and CDR2 SVGEGT. The CDR3 is 12 residues long. The V end lost 6 bases, the J end lost 2 bases, and 8 bases lay between the germline ends. The CDR3 loop reads CASRGTAYEQYF. CDR3 in DNA: TGTGCCAGCAGGGGGACTGCCTACGAGCAGTACTTC.